This paragraph reports one T cell receptor (beta chain). Its antigen is undetermined. Sampling of blood occurred at baseline, cycle 4 day 1, and cycle 7 day 1. The method was immunoSEQ multiplex PCR; TCRdb's version includes in-frame clones alone and lacks a portion of them. The table includes about 80,000 clones, over 85% detected once. J lost 10 bases, V lost 4 bases, and 8 bases had no gene match. The V gene's germline CDR1 is SNHLY and CDR2 FYNNEI. CDR3 size: 15 residues. The data derive from a study of OX40 agonist ivuxolimab in advanced cancers. The overall study: Patients were given ivuxolimab, an antibody that agonizes OX40 (CD134).

The study, taken as a whole, reports: The CD4+ and CD8+ T cells in the blood had expanded clonally by week 6 at 0.1 to 3.0 mg/kg. Among some nonresponders, normalized T-cell clonal expansion was also low.

Source: CD4+ or CD8+ T cells sorted from blood, taken in a trial of the OX40 agonist ivuxolimab. The chain couples TRBV2 to TRBJ1-6; TRBD1 matches at 9 bases. The sequence was collected from an adult with an advanced solid tumor such as melanoma, head and neck, liver or kidney cancer. DNA for the CDR3: TGTGCCAGCAGTGGAGGGACAGGGTATGGATCACCCCTCCACTTT. It yields the protein CASSGGTGYGSPLHF.